This T cell receptor beta chain was observed in a study of PD-1 blockade in classical Hodgkin lymphoma. Notes on the study in general: By C4D1, CD4+ diversity increased significantly, especially in complete responders.

As to this clone: Its matching antigen is unknown.

Time point given: cycle 4 day 1 (C4D1), after six to seven weeks of nivolumab. Brentuximab vedotin exposure varied, and every patient relapsed after autologous stem cell transplantation. Patients reached a best response of complete response, partial response or progressive disease. Data came from immunoSEQ multiplex PCR; TCRdb stores just in-frame clones and leaves some out. The sample holds tens of thousands of clones, approximately 77% seen once. The CDR3 has 11 amino acids. V was cut by 3 bases and J by 7 bases, with 6 bases left in between. CDR1 is SEHNR and CDR2 is FQNEAQ in the germline V gene (reference sequence).

The rearrangement links TRBV7-9 to TRBJ1-1, with D unresolved. The source of this sequence is a human donor with classical Hodgkin lymphoma. The sequencing used peripheral blood mononuclear cells (PBMCs), collected before the fourth cycle of nivolumab. CDR3 sequence reads: CASSFSGEAFF. Here the CDR3 DNA reads TGTGCCAGCAGCTTTTCAGGTGAAGCTTTCTTT.